The TCR beta chain under discussion was sequenced for a study of blood T cell repertoires in COVID-19. Study at large: The samples span acute and convalescent COVID-19 from the United States, Italy and Spain. PBMCs, B-cell-depleted T cells, or T cells were the source of the cDNA or gDNA that made up the material.

Authors' data handling: Nucleated cell counts were estimated from reference gene primer amplification. TCRdb's table, derived via immunoSEQ multiplex PCR, lists solely in-frame clones and lacks some. That table gives V, J and clone size, and the DNA gave D and trimming. The sample contains under 200,000 clones, 80% to 90% of which appear only once. Germline V gene data show CDR1 as LGHDT and CDR2 as YNNKEL (reference sequence). The V gene lost 5 bases and the J gene lost 2 bases, with 13 bases spanning the gap. This CDR3 spans 15 amino acids. The TCR comes from a man aged 18 to 30 with active or convalescent COVID-19. The specimen was peripheral blood. This chain links TRBV3-1 (or the pseudogene TRBV3-2) with TRBJ2-1; possible D gene TRBD2, 7 bases. The CDR3 coding sequence is TGTGCCAGCAGCTCGAGGGGGGGCGCCTACAATGAGCAGTTCTTC. Its translation is CASSSRGGAYNEQFF.